This is a list of T cell receptor beta chains from one sample in a study of shared clonotypes between healthy human individuals. The method was immunoSEQ multiplex PCR; TCRdb's version includes in-frame clones alone and lacks a portion of them. Here the sample spans 550,000 to 750,000 clones, roughly nine tenths being singletons. The sequenced sample consisted of naive CD8+ T cells sorted from blood. The origin of the receptors is a man aged 25 to 45 in good health. CDR3s include the opening cysteine and the closing phenylalanine or tryptophan. D genes are given only for firm matches. Clone size is given for some rows only: seen once, a few or many times, or a class if the clone is expanded.

J gene | V gene | D gene | clone size | CDR3 DNA | CDR3 protein
TRBJ2-1 | TRBV7-9 | . | few | TGTGCCAGCAGCGCCGGGACCAGGGATGAGCAGTTCTTC | CASSAGTRDEQFF
TRBJ2-7 | TRBV10-1 | . | . | TGCGCCAGCGGGACCCAATACGAGCAGTACTTC | CASGTQYEQYF
TRBJ2-7 | TRBV7-9 | . | . | TGTGCCAGCAGCTCCACGCGGGACCCATCCTACGAGCAGTACTTC | CASSSTRDPSYEQYF
TRBJ2-1 | TRBV10-3 | TRBD2 | . | TGTGCCATCAGAACTGCGGGAGGCGAAGACAATGAGCAGTTCTTC | CAIRTAGGEDNEQFF
TRBJ2-1 | TRBV28 | TRBD2 | . | TGTGCCAGCAGTTCGCCAATTACTAGCGGGAGTGGCCATGAGCAGTTCTTC | CASSSPITSGSGHEQFF
TRBJ1-5 | TRBV28 | TRBD1 | . | TGTGCCAGCAGTTCACAGGGGAATGGTCAGCCCCAGCATTTT | CASSSQGNGQPQHF
TRBJ2-1 | TRBV9 | TRBD1 | . | TGTGCCAGCAGCGCCGGGACAGGGAGGTCCAATGAGCAGTTCTTC | CASSAGTGRSNEQFF
TRBJ2-3 | TRBV6-4 | TRBD2 | . | TGTGCCAGCAGTTTTAGCGGGGGTAGCACAGATACGCAGTATTTT | CASSFSGGSTDTQYF
TRBJ2-1 | TRBV7-9 | . | . | TGTGCCAGCAGTATCGCTAGTCCCTACAATGAGCAGTTCTTC | CASSIASPYNEQFF
TRBJ2-5 | TRBV29-1 | TRBD2 | once | TGCAGCGCTTGGGGACTAGCGGGACAGACCCAGTACTTC | CSAWGLAGQTQYF
TRBJ2-5 | TRBV2 | TRBD2 | . | TGTGCCAGCAGTACCGGGACTAGCGGATTTCGGGAGACCCAGTACTTC | CASSTGTSGFRETQYF
TRBJ2-1 | TRBV2 | . | . | TGTGCCAGCAGTGAAGAAGCGGTCGTAGACAATGAGCAGTTCTTC | CASSEEAVVDNEQFF
TRBJ2-3 | TRBV20-1 | . | . | TGCAGCCCTTCTATTCTCGATACGCAGTATTTT | CSPSILDTQYF
TRBJ2-7 | TRBV28 | . | few | TGTGCCAGCAGTTACCGGGAGTCCCCCTACGAGCAGTACTTC | CASSYRESPYEQYF
TRBJ1-1 | TRBV10-1 | . | . | TGCGCCAGCAGTGAGGGCAGAAACACTGAAGCTTTCTTT | CASSEGRNTEAFF
TRBJ2-2 | TRBV19 | . | . | TGTGCCAGCCGGGCCCATCTCACCGGGGAGCTGTTTTTT | CASRAHLTGELFF
TRBJ2-7 | TRBV28 | . | once | TGTGCCAGCAGTTTAAGAGGGAGAGGGTACGAGCAGTACTTC | CASSLRGRGYEQYF
TRBJ1-5 | TRBV19 | . | . | TGTGCCAGTAGTATAGCACACCGGGACGGACTAAATCAGCCCCAGCATTTT | CASSIAHRDGLNQPQHF
TRBJ1-4 | TRBV6-1 | . | . | TGTGCCACCATTAATGGTAGGGCAACTAATGAAAAACTGTTTTTT | CATINGRATNEKLFF
TRBJ2-1 | TRBV7-9 | . | . | TGTGCCAGCGCCGGGACAAAGAATGAGCAGTTCTTC | CASAGTKNEQFF
TRBJ2-3 | TRBV27 | TRBD2 | . | TGTGCCAGCAGACTAGCGGGAGGTCTAGATACGCAGTATTTT | CASRLAGGLDTQYF
TRBJ1-1 | TRBV28 | . | . | TGTGCCAGCAGTAGCACCCAAGGAGTGAACACTGAAGCTTTCTTT | CASSSTQGVNTEAFF
TRBJ2-1 | TRBV5-1 | . | . | TGCGCCAGCACTAGCAATTCACTAACCAATGAGCAGTTCTTC | CASTSNSLTNEQFF
TRBJ2-3 | TRBV9 | TRBD2 | . | TGTGCCAGCAGCCCCTGGGTAGCGGGAAGCACAGATACGCAGTATTTT | CASSPWVAGSTDTQYF
TRBJ2-1 | TRBV28 | . | . | TGTGCCAGCAGGGACCGGCGGGCCGTAAATGAGCAGTTCTTC | CASRDRRAVNEQFF
TRBJ2-5 | TRBV28 | . | . | TGTGCCAGCAGTCCCCAGGCGACTAGGACGGAGACCCAGTACTTC | CASSPQATRTETQYF
TRBJ2-2 | TRBV12-2 | . | . | TGTGCAAGTCGCCCCTACAGGCGAGCGAACACCGGGGAGCTGTTTTTT | CASRPYRRANTGELFF
TRBJ1-1 | TRBV10-3 | . | . | TGTGCCATTCACCCGGTGGGGGGGATGAACACTGAAGCTTTCTTT | CAIHPVGGMNTEAFF
TRBJ2-7 | TRBV19 | . | . | TGTGCCAGTAGCCCGGCAGGGATCTACGAGCAGTACTTC | CASSPAGIYEQYF